This T cell receptor (beta chain) was captured by sequencing in a study of T cell responses to AZD1222 COVID-19 vaccine. Study findings and constraints: Close to half of spike-specific TCRs reportedly recognize unmutated variant regions. Compared with day 0, the breadth and depth of the Spike-specific TCR repertoire rose significantly after two doses of AZD1222. At baseline, just a handful of AZD1222 recipients tested seropositive. Clonal diversity was possibly underestimated, and the donors were mostly white British, with more females.

Of note for this clone: Antigen specificity is unknown.

This CDR3 is built from 15 residues. V trimming: 1 base; J trimming: 1 base; junction bases outside the gene matches: 3. From germline, CDR1 is SGHRS and CDR2 YFSETQ. Libraries were prepared by immunoSEQ multiplex PCR; TCRdb keeps only in-frame clonotypes and omits some of them. The top ten clones hold 4.8% of a sample with roughly 100,000 clones, around 91% of them seen once. The chain recombines TRBV5-1 with TRBJ2-3; 7 bases map to TRBD2. This specimen consisted of peripheral blood, obtained on day 0 of AZD1222 vaccination. This receptor was identified in an adult in good health. CDR3 nucleotides: TGCGCCAGCAGCTTGCAGGCGGGGGGCACAGATACGCAGTATTTT. Protein product: CASSLQAGGTDTQYF.